Listed below are T cell receptor beta chains from one sample, sequenced in a study of OX40 agonist ivuxolimab in advanced cancers. Sequencing was performed with immunoSEQ multiplex PCR; in TCRdb, only in-frame clones are kept and a portion is missing. The sample has around 100,000 clones; 80% to 95% are singletons. This specimen was CD4+ or CD8+ T cells sorted from blood, taken in a trial of the OX40 agonist ivuxolimab. The receptors shown here come from an adult with an advanced solid tumor such as melanoma, head and neck, liver or kidney cancer. Each CDR3 is given with its conserved first and last residue. Fields, in order: clone size, V gene, D gene, J gene, CDR3 DNA, CDR3 protein. D genes are given only for firm matches. Size values are once, few and many counts, or a class for expanded clones, and some rows have none.

-	TRBV4-2	-	TRBJ1-2	TGTGCCAGCAGCCAAGAGGACGGAGCTAACTATGGCTACACCTTC	CASSQEDGANYGYTF
-	TRBV2	TRBD1	TRBJ2-7	TGTGCCAGCAACAGGGGATCCTACGAGCAGTACTTC	CASNRGSYEQYF
-	TRBV28	-	TRBJ1-4	TGTGCCAGCACTACCCCAGGTTCGCAGTGGCTGTTTTTT	CASTTPGSQWLFF
-	TRBV21-1	-	TRBJ2-6	TGTGCCAGCAGGGGACAGTCCGGCTCTGGGGCCAACGTCCTGACTTTC	CASRGQSGSGANVLTF
-	TRBV30	-	TRBJ2-7	TGTGCCTGGAGTGTGGGTGGACCGGGGGAGCAGTACTTC	CAWSVGGPGEQYF
-	TRBV29-1	-	TRBJ2-7	TGCAGCGTTTTGGTGTTGGGGCCCTACGAGCAGTACTTC	CSVLVLGPYEQYF
-	TRBV2	TRBD1	TRBJ2-5	TGTGCCAGCAGTGAAGAGAGACAGGGGGTATCTGTGACCCAGTACTTC	CASSEERQGVSVTQYF
-	TRBV9	TRBD2	TRBJ2-2	TGTGCCAGCAGCCCGGGTGGGCTAGCGGCGAACACCGGGGAGCTGTTTTTT	CASSPGGLAANTGELFF
-	TRBV6-5	-	TRBJ1-5	TGTGCCAGCAGTCAGGACGGGGGTCAGCCCCAGCATTTT	CASSQDGGQPQHF
-	TRBV28	-	TRBJ1-5	TGTGCCAGCAGTTTGGGGGTGAGGGGTGGTCAGCCCCAGCATTTT	CASSLGVRGGQPQHF
-	TRBV6-5	TRBD1	TRBJ2-7	TGTGCCAGCACGGACAGGGGGTACGAGCAGTACTTC	CASTDRGYEQYF
-	TRBV28	-	TRBJ2-7	TGTGCCAGCAGTACCACAGTGAGGGGTTACGAGCAGTACTTC	CASSTTVRGYEQYF
-	TRBV19	-	TRBJ2-6	TGTGCCAGTAGAAGAAAGGGGGGAGGGGCCAACGTCCTGACTTTC	CASRRKGGGANVLTF
-	TRBV27	TRBD2	TRBJ2-1	TGTGCCAGCAAAAGATTGGCGGGGGGCGTTTTATCAGGCAATGAGCAGTTCTTC	CASKRLAGGVLSGNEQFF
-	TRBV4-3	-	TRBJ2-5	TGCGCCAGCAGCCAAGACTACGGGGAGACCCAGTACTTC	CASSQDYGETQYF
-	TRBV2	-	TRBJ2-2	TGTGCCAGCAGTGCCGTGGATCTCACCGGGGAGCTGTTTTTT	CASSAVDLTGELFF
-	TRBV25-1	-	TRBJ2-7	TGTGCCAGCAGCCACCCTGGCTCCTACGAGCAGTACTTC	CASSHPGSYEQYF
-	TRBV4-1	-	TRBJ2-4	TGCGCCAGCAGCCTCAGATTAACGGGAGCTGCGGGAAACATTCAGTACTTC	CASSLRLTGAAGNIQYF
-	TRBV7-8	-	TRBJ2-1	TGTGCCAGCAACCAGCGGAGCCCTCGCTCCTACAATGAGCAGTTCTTC	CASNQRSPRSYNEQFF
-	TRBV7-2	-	TRBJ2-7	TGTGCCAGCAGCTTAGCGGGGAGCTCCTACGAGCAGTACTTC	CASSLAGSSYEQYF
-	TRBV28	TRBD1	TRBJ1-5	TGTGCCAGCAGTCCCAGGACAGGGGTAGGATTCGCGGATCAGCCCCAGCATTTT	CASSPRTGVGFADQPQHF
-	TRBV6-1	TRBD1	TRBJ2-1	TGTGCCAGCAGGAAAGACAGGGGGCTCCGCAATGAGCAGTTCTTC	CASRKDRGLRNEQFF
-	TRBV4-1	-	TRBJ2-5	TGCGCCAGCAGCCAAGGACGGACCCAAGAGACCCAGTACTTC	CASSQGRTQETQYF
-	TRBV7-2	-	TRBJ2-7	TGTGCCAGCAGCTTAGAGATTGGAAGCTCCTACGAGCAGTACTTC	CASSLEIGSSYEQYF
-	TRBV18	TRBD1	TRBJ2-1	TGTGCCAGCTCACGGGGACAGGTTGAGTTGGGAGAGTTCTTC	CASSRGQVELGEFF
few	TRBV4-2	-	TRBJ2-7	TGTGCCAGCAGCCCCTTTGGGGCGGGCTCCTACGAGCAGTACTTC	CASSPFGAGSYEQYF
-	TRBV4-2	TRBD1	TRBJ2-3	TGTGCCAGCAGCCAAGAGTCGCTCGGGACAGGACGCACAGATACGCAGTATTTT	CASSQESLGTGRTDTQYF
-	TRBV28	-	TRBJ2-1	TGTGCCAGCACCCACGTCCCGAGGGGAAATTATTTTGGTGAGCAGTTCTTC	CASTHVPRGNYFGEQFF
-	TRBV2	TRBD1	TRBJ1-1	TGTGCCAGCAGTGAAAGAGGACAGGGGACTGAAGCTTTCTTT	CASSERGQGTEAFF
-	TRBV6-1	-	TRBJ1-5	TGTGCCAGCAGACCGGGGTATAGCAATCAGCCCCAGCATTTT	CASRPGYSNQPQHF
few	TRBV4-1	-	TRBJ1-1	TGCGCCAGCAGCCAAGTTTTCCACGGCGGGGAGAAGAACACTGAAGCTTTCTTT	CASSQVFHGGEKNTEAFF
-	TRBV27	-	TRBJ2-3	TGTGCCAGCAGAAAAGTGGAGGGGGCGAGGACAGATACGCAGTATTTT	CASRKVEGARTDTQYF
-	TRBV4-2	TRBD2	TRBJ2-5	TGTGCCAGCAGCCAGGGGACTAGCGGGAGACCATCCCAAGAGACCCAGTACTTC	CASSQGTSGRPSQETQYF
-	TRBV28	-	TRBJ1-5	TGTGCCAGCAGTGACCAGGGGTATCAGCCCCAGCATTTT	CASSDQGYQPQHF
-	TRBV6-5	-	TRBJ1-3	TGTGCCAGCAGGTCCGGGCCTGGAAACACCATATATTTT	CASRSGPGNTIYF